The 2 T cell receptor beta chains below all came from one sample that was sequenced in a study of blood T cell repertoires in COVID-19. Clones were sequenced by immunoSEQ multiplex PCR, and TCRdb holds only the in-frame ones, with some missing. Of 200,000 to 250,000 clones in the sample, approximately 86% are singletons; the top ten hold around 1.5%. Sequenced material: peripheral blood. The source is a man between 18 and 29 years old with active or convalescent COVID-19.

The chain carries TRBV7-8 and TRBJ1-4; 8 bases match TRBD1. J was trimmed by 8 bases and V by 2 bases; bases with no gene match: 4. Germline CDR1 reads SGHVS; CDR2 reads FQNEAQ. The CDR3 extends over 14 amino acids. In DNA form, the CDR3 reads TGTGCCAGCAGCTTACGACAGGGGAACGAAAAACTGTTTTTT. It yields the protein CASSLRQGNEKLFF.

V gene TRBV5-1 combines with J gene TRBJ2-1, with TRBD2 identical over 7 bases. V gave up 7 bases and J gave up 9 bases; unmatched junction bases: 10. The CDR3 sequence is 13 residues long. Germline CDR1 and CDR2: SGHRS and YFSETQ. The CDR3 protein is CASRAGAVGEQFF. The CDR3 region has the DNA TGCGCCAGCCGGGCGGGAGCGGTTGGTGAGCAGTTCTTC.